The T cell receptor (beta chain) under discussion was sequenced for a study of CD8 T cells in Susac syndrome. Germline-derived CDR1 and CDR2 are SGDLS and YYNGEE. V shed 0 bases and J shed 2 bases, with 8 bases lying between them. CDR3 length: 14 amino acids. cDNA came from about 0.5 to 1 ug RNA primed by random hexamers. TCRdb passed the immunoSEQ multiplex PCR reads through MiXCR, listing each CDR3 protein once. The table includes about 190,000 distinct CDR3 sequences, 85% to 95% detected once. The clonotype was recovered from a human donor with Susac syndrome. The rearrangement joins TRBV9 to TRBJ1-2; D remains unclear. Material for sequencing was CD8+ T cells from PBMCs. This CDR3 reads CASSVDGKNYGYTF. Written as DNA, the CDR3 is TGTGCCAGCAGCGTAGATGGAAAGAACTATGGCTACACCTTC.